This T cell receptor (beta chain) was observed in a study of CD8+ T cells in alopecia areata. About this clone: Its antigen is not identified.

Treatment given: oral pan-JAK inhibitor, 5-10 mg twice daily. Investigators isolated RNA and reverse transcribed it into cDNA to act as the sequencing template. Profiled with immunoSEQ multiplex PCR; TCRdb holds only in-frame clones, not every one. The sample contains some 190,000 clones, about 47% of which appear only once. General study points: It was observed that many expanded lesional clones persisted in scalp and blood during tofacitinib.

Trimming pared 4 bases from V and 0 bases from J, leaving 10 bases between. The CDR3 spans 14 residues. Germline CDR1 MGHRA, CDR2 YSYEKL. The sequencing used CD8+ T cells sorted from blood, collected at week 52, from a patient treated with tofacitinib. This rearrangement joins TRBV4-1 to TRBJ2-7; possibly TRBD1 for D (6 bases). This receptor was taken from a human donor with alopecia areata. The CDR3 DNA reads as TGCGCCAGCAGCCCGCGGACAGTCTCCTACGAGCAGTACTTC. It codes for CASSPRTVSYEQYF.